Sequencing of this T cell receptor (beta chain) was carried out in a study of blood T cell repertoires in COVID-19. Study-level background: Material from acute and convalescent COVID-19 was sourced from the United States, Italy and Spain. PBMCs, B-cell-depleted T cells, or T cells were the source of the cDNA or gDNA that made up the material.

Under the authors' procedure: Amplified reference gene primers provided the basis for estimating nucleated cell counts. Sequencing was performed with immunoSEQ multiplex PCR; in TCRdb, only in-frame clones are kept and a portion is missing. The DNA gave D and trimming, while V, J and clone size come from that table. The data show 150,000 to 200,000 clones, around 85% seen once. The CDR3 contains 16 residues. Trimming cost V 5 bases and J 3 bases, with 16 bases left between them. Germline V gene lookup returns CDR1 SGHVS and CDR2 FQNEAQ. The material sequenced was peripheral blood. This receptor was identified in a man between 60 and 75 years old with acute or convalescent COVID-19. The chain links TRBV7-8 to TRBJ2-2; D may be TRBD2 (6 bases). CDR3 loop: CASSLRGTEYTGELFF. The CDR3 coding sequence is TGTGCCAGCAGCCTACGCGGGACTGAATACACCGGGGAGCTGTTTTTT.